This is a list of T cell receptor beta chains from one sample in a study of cytomegalovirus exposure and HLA in healthy donors. This table comes from immunoSEQ multiplex PCR, and its TCRdb copy is limited to in-frame clones, with some not included. Seen here are approximately 110,000 clones, roughly 69% observed once, and the top ten hold 3% to 4.5%. The sequenced material came from PBMCs. These receptors were taken from a man younger than 45 in good health and CMV-seropositive. Both conserved end residues are part of each CDR3. The D gene is left open where the match is weak. Rows give clone size only sometimes, using once, few, many, or a class for an expanded clone.

cdr3_aa: CSVEETSESEQFF; cdr3_nt: TGCAGCGTTGAAGAAACCTCTGAGAGTGAGCAGTTCTTC; clone_size: NA; j_call: TRBJ2-1; d_call: NA; v_call: TRBV29-1
cdr3_aa: CARQTGSNYGYTF; cdr3_nt: TGTGCCCGTCAGACAGGGTCTAACTATGGCTACACCTTC; clone_size: NA; j_call: TRBJ1-2; d_call: TRBD1; v_call: TRBV6-4
cdr3_aa: CAISESGGNFYGYTF; cdr3_nt: TGTGCCATCAGTGAGTCGGGAGGGAATTTCTATGGCTACACCTTC; clone_size: NA; j_call: TRBJ1-2; d_call: NA; v_call: TRBV10-3
cdr3_aa: CASSSPRQGRGAFF; cdr3_nt: TGTGCCAGCAGCTCACCCCGACAGGGGAGGGGAGCTTTCTTT; clone_size: NA; j_call: TRBJ1-1; d_call: TRBD1; v_call: TRBV11-2
cdr3_aa: CASSLDGSSYNEQFF; cdr3_nt: TGCGCCAGCAGCTTGGATGGGAGCTCCTACAATGAGCAGTTCTTC; clone_size: once; j_call: TRBJ2-1; d_call: NA; v_call: TRBV5-1
cdr3_aa: CSVVTGDNTEAFF; cdr3_nt: TGCAGCGTGGTAACAGGGGATAACACTGAAGCTTTCTTT; clone_size: NA; j_call: TRBJ1-1; d_call: TRBD1; v_call: TRBV29-1
cdr3_aa: CAISESGSLANYGYTF; cdr3_nt: TGTGCCATCAGTGAGTCGGGCAGCTTAGCTAACTATGGCTACACCTTC; clone_size: few; j_call: TRBJ1-2; d_call: NA; v_call: TRBV10-3
cdr3_aa: CASSLSGENYGYTF; cdr3_nt: TGTGCCAGCAGTTTATCCGGAGAGAACTATGGCTACACCTTC; clone_size: NA; j_call: TRBJ1-2; d_call: NA; v_call: TRBV27
cdr3_aa: CASSDPDRGRETQYF; cdr3_nt: TGTGCCAGCAGCGATCCGGACAGGGGGAGGGAGACCCAGTACTTC; clone_size: NA; j_call: TRBJ2-5; d_call: TRBD1; v_call: TRBV11-3
cdr3_aa: CASSDLAGGADTQYF; cdr3_nt: TGTGCCAGCAGTGACTTAGCGGGGGGGGCAGATACGCAGTATTTT; clone_size: NA; j_call: TRBJ2-3; d_call: TRBD2; v_call: TRBV6-4
cdr3_aa: CASSYSARRNTEAFF; cdr3_nt: TGTGCCAGCAGTTACTCGGCCAGGCGGAACACTGAAGCTTTCTTT; clone_size: NA; j_call: TRBJ1-1; d_call: NA; v_call: TRBV6-7
cdr3_aa: CASSEVRGYTEAFF; cdr3_nt: TGTGCCAGCAGTGAAGTCCGGGGTTACACTGAAGCTTTCTTT; clone_size: NA; j_call: TRBJ1-1; d_call: NA; v_call: TRBV2
cdr3_aa: CASSFTGANTEAFF; cdr3_nt: TGTGCCAGCAGCTTCACAGGGGCCAACACTGAAGCTTTCTTT; clone_size: NA; j_call: TRBJ1-1; d_call: TRBD1; v_call: TRBV6-6
cdr3_aa: CASSPQGSNQPQHF; cdr3_nt: TGTGCCAGCAGCCCACAGGGGAGCAATCAGCCCCAGCATTTT; clone_size: NA; j_call: TRBJ1-5; d_call: TRBD1; v_call: TRBV9
cdr3_aa: CASSAGTLTEAFF; cdr3_nt: TGTGCCAGCAGCGCCGGGACACTCACTGAAGCTTTCTTT; clone_size: NA; j_call: TRBJ1-1; d_call: NA; v_call: TRBV7-8
cdr3_aa: CASSLLRQGGGTDTQYF; cdr3_nt: TGCGCCAGCAGCTTGTTGAGACAGGGGGGTGGCACAGATACGCAGTATTTT; clone_size: NA; j_call: TRBJ2-3; d_call: TRBD1; v_call: TRBV5-1
cdr3_aa: CAWTFKGNNQPQHF; cdr3_nt: TGTGCCTGGACGTTTAAGGGGAACAATCAGCCCCAGCATTTT; clone_size: NA; j_call: TRBJ1-5; d_call: NA; v_call: TRBV30
cdr3_aa: CASSRVGGGTEAFF; cdr3_nt: TGTGCCAGCAGCCGGGTGGGGGGTGGCACTGAAGCTTTCTTT; clone_size: NA; j_call: TRBJ1-1; d_call: NA; v_call: TRBV11-3
cdr3_aa: CASSYSIFQRGTEAFF; cdr3_nt: TGTGCCAGCAGTTACTCGATATTCCAGCGGGGCACTGAAGCTTTCTTT; clone_size: NA; j_call: TRBJ1-1; d_call: NA; v_call: TRBV6-5
cdr3_aa: CASTGYLGTGELFF; cdr3_nt: TGTGCCAGCACGGGGTACCTGGGCACCGGGGAGCTGTTTTTT; clone_size: NA; j_call: TRBJ2-2; d_call: NA; v_call: TRBV6-6
cdr3_aa: CASSLVDTSSGNTLYF; cdr3_nt: TGTGCCAGCAGCTTAGTTGACACTAGCTCTGGAAACACCTTATATTTT; clone_size: NA; j_call: TRBJ1-3; d_call: NA; v_call: TRBV7-8
cdr3_aa: CASSLPGQGSYEQYF; cdr3_nt: TGTGCCAGCAGCTTGCCGGGACAGGGATCCTACGAGCAGTACTTC; clone_size: NA; j_call: TRBJ2-7; d_call: TRBD1; v_call: TRBV5-4
cdr3_aa: CASSSGLGGYRGTQYF; cdr3_nt: TGTGCCAGCAGCTCGGGACTAGGGGGGTACCGAGGGACCCAGTACTTC; clone_size: NA; j_call: TRBJ2-5; d_call: TRBD2; v_call: TRBV5-8
cdr3_aa: CASSQDLSVAGGGFF; cdr3_nt: TGTGCCAGCAGCCAAGATCTGAGCGTCGCAGGAGGAGGTTTTTTT; clone_size: NA; j_call: TRBJ1-4; d_call: NA; v_call: TRBV4-2
cdr3_aa: CASSQSSGVAFF; cdr3_nt: TGTGCCAGCAGCCAATCTTCAGGGGTAGCTTTCTTT; clone_size: NA; j_call: TRBJ1-1; d_call: NA; v_call: TRBV16
cdr3_aa: CASTPGTARNTIYF; cdr3_nt: TGTGCCAGCACCCCCGGGACAGCAAGAAACACCATATATTTT; clone_size: NA; j_call: TRBJ1-3; d_call: TRBD1; v_call: TRBV9
cdr3_aa: CASSGGWGGGQETQYF; cdr3_nt: TGTGCCAGCAGTGGTGGGTGGGGGGGCGGGCAAGAGACCCAGTACTTC; clone_size: NA; j_call: TRBJ2-5; d_call: NA; v_call: TRBV2
cdr3_aa: CATSVRGTSGGYEQFF; cdr3_nt: TGTGCCACCAGCGTAAGGGGGACTAGCGGGGGGTACGAGCAGTTCTTC; clone_size: NA; j_call: TRBJ2-1; d_call: TRBD2; v_call: TRBV15
cdr3_aa: CASSQRQNAGNTIYF; cdr3_nt: TGTGCCAGCAGCCAACGACAGAATGCTGGAAACACCATATATTTT; clone_size: NA; j_call: TRBJ1-3; d_call: NA; v_call: TRBV11-2
cdr3_aa: CASSQGGTGGNYEQYF; cdr3_nt: TGCGCCAGCAGTCAAGGGGGGACAGGGGGGAACTACGAGCAGTACTTC; clone_size: NA; j_call: TRBJ2-7; d_call: TRBD1; v_call: TRBV23-1
cdr3_aa: CASSVAPNEKLFF; cdr3_nt: TGTGCCAGCAGCGTGGCACCAAATGAAAAACTGTTTTTT; clone_size: NA; j_call: TRBJ1-4; d_call: NA; v_call: TRBV9